These 25 T cell receptor beta chains originate from one sample sequenced in a study of shared clonotypes between healthy human individuals. The protocol was immunoSEQ multiplex PCR, while the TCRdb copy is restricted to in-frame clones and leaves out a portion. The table has 550,000 to 800,000 clones, 90% seen once. The sample consisted of memory CD8+ T cells from PBMCs. Subset denoted: CD45RO+ cells pooled with CCR7-negative TemRA cells. These receptors were collected from a young man in good health. Some clones in this sample may be carry-over from other donors' samples.

The chain links TRBV6-4 to TRBJ1-1; no clear D. Trimming pared 4 bases from V and 1 base from J, leaving 7 bases between. Germline V gene data show CDR1 as MRHNA and CDR2 as SNTAGT. The CDR3 is made up of 13 amino acids. Here the CDR3 DNA reads TGTGCCAGCAGTGTTTACGGGAACACTGAAGCTTTCTTT. The encoded protein is CASSVYGNTEAFF.

This clone was recorded once. The CDR3 DNA reads TGTGCCAGCAGACCTTACAGGGTCAGCAATCAGCCCCAGCATTTT. Protein product: CASRPYRVSNQPQHF. V and J are TRBV6-5 and TRBJ1-5; possible D gene TRBD1, 6 bases. Trimming shortened V by 6 bases and J by 1 base, and 13 bases separated the two germline ends. The CDR3 spans 15 residues. Germline V gene lookup returns CDR1 MNHEY and CDR2 SVGAGI.

V is TRBV28 and J is TRBJ2-7, with 8 bases aligning to TRBD2. V dropped 6 bases and J dropped 0; count of bases not matched to a gene: 7. The germline V gene has CDR1 MDHEN and CDR2 SYDVKM. The length of the CDR3 is 15 residues. The CDR3 spells CASRVLAGSSYEQYF. CDR3 nucleotides: TGTGCCAGCAGGGTGTTAGCGGGAAGCTCCTACGAGCAGTACTTC.

This chain connects TRBV9 to TRBJ2-2; 10 nucleotides agree with TRBD1. CDR1 is SGDLS, CDR2 YYNGEE, per germline. Germline trimming cut 1 base from V and 2 bases from J; bases unmatched to any gene: 5. The CDR3 runs to 17 residues. CDR3 in DNA: TGTGCCAGCAGCGTACCCCGGGACAGGGGAAACACCGGGGAGCTGTTTTTT. Residues: CASSVPRDRGNTGELFF.

The rearrangement joins TRBV2 to TRBJ1-3; D gene ambiguous. The CDR3 is made up of 12 amino acids. CDR1 and CDR2 (germline): SNHLY, FYNNEI. Between the trimmed V and J ends, which lost 4 bases and 7 bases, there was a span of 8 bases. The CDR3 spells CASSANENTIYF. In nucleotides, the CDR3 is TGTGCCAGCAGTGCAAATGAGAACACCATATATTTT.

The gene calls are TRBV4-2 and TRBJ2-3; no reliable D call. The CDR3 sequence is 16 residues long. CDR1 is LGHNA, CDR2 YNFKEQ, per germline. With 3 bases removed from V and 5 bases from J, the gap between germline ends came to 18 bases. CDR3 sequence (DNA): TGTGCCAGCAGCCAGACGTCGGGCGCGAATATAGATACGCAGTATTTT. Translation gives CASSQTSGANIDTQYF.

The gene calls are TRBV28 and TRBJ2-4, with TRBD2 identical over 13 bases. The trim removed 2 bases at V and 2 bases at J, leaving 9 bases unmatched. Germline loops: CDR1 MDHEN, CDR2 SYDVKM. The CDR3 contains 19 residues. The CDR3 DNA is TGTGCCAGCAGTTTACAACTAGCGGGAGGGCCGATCTCCAAAAACATTCAGTACTTC. Translation gives CASSLQLAGGPISKNIQYF.

The J gene is TRBJ2-7, the V gene TRBV4-2; 7 bases map to TRBD2. With V trimmed by 3 bases and J by 3 bases, 14 bases remained unmatched. This CDR3 is 17 amino acids long. Looked up from germline, CDR1 is LGHNA and CDR2 is YNFKEQ. This chain's CDR3 is CASSQLGTNLGLYEQYF. The CDR3 nucleotides are TGTGCCAGCAGCCAGCTCGGGACTAACCTTGGCCTCTACGAGCAGTACTTC.

V usage is TRBV6-1 and J usage is TRBJ2-7; 9 nucleotides line up with TRBD2. CDR3 length: 13 amino acids. J lost 2 bases, V lost 4 bases, and 0 bases had no gene match. Germline V gene sequence: CDR1 MNHNS, CDR2 SASEGT. DNA of the CDR3: TGTGCCAGCAGTGGGACTAGCGCCTACGAGCAGTACTTC. Its translation: CASSGTSAYEQYF.

The chain employs TRBV6-6 and TRBJ1-6; no reliable D call. Trimming removed 3 bases at V and 8 bases at J, with 17 bases between. CDR1 and CDR2 (germline): MNHNY, SVGAGI (reference sequence). This CDR3 contains 16 residues. The CDR3 is CASSYSPRRGDSPLHF. The CDR3 coding sequence is TGTGCCAGCAGTTATAGCCCGCGGCGGGGAGATTCACCCCTCCACTTT.

This clone has only one observation. V usage is TRBV6-1 and J usage is TRBJ2-5; 9 nucleotides agree with TRBD1. CDR3 size: 15 residues. From germline, CDR1 is MNHNS and CDR2 SASEGT. V trimming: 2 bases; J trimming: 4 bases; junction bases outside the gene matches: 5. The CDR3 nucleotides read TGTGCCAGCAGTGAATGGGACAGGGCCGCAGAGACCCAGTACTTC. Translation gives CASSEWDRAAETQYF.

Details on this clone: Other DNA variants within this sample encode the same CDR3. V is TRBV28 and J is TRBJ2-7, with 10 bases that match TRBD2. This CDR3 is built from 13 residues. Germline trimming cut 5 bases from V and 3 bases from J; bases unmatched to any gene: 1. The germline V gene encodes CDR1 MDHEN and CDR2 SYDVKM. CDR3 coding DNA: TGTGCCAGCAGTCTAGCGGGAGTCTACGAGCAGTACTTC. It yields the protein CASSLAGVYEQYF.

This rearrangement joins TRBV14 to TRBJ2-1; D possibly corresponds to TRBD2 (6 bases). Germline V gives CDR1 SGHDN, CDR2 FVKESK. The CDR3 has 15 residues. V lost 3 bases, J lost 5 bases, and 14 bases lay in between. In DNA, the CDR3 is TGTGCCAGCAGCCATTGGGGGGAGCTTAACAATGAGCAGTTCTTC. Translated: CASSHWGELNNEQFF.

This rearrangement joins TRBV9 to TRBJ2-7, with D possibly TRBD2 on 6 matching bases. V lost 4 bases to trimming and J lost 3 bases, with 14 bases between them. The CDR3 runs 14 residues. Germline V gives CDR1 SGDLS, CDR2 YYNGEE. CDR3 residues: CASSLGGLNYEQYF. For the CDR3, the DNA is TGTGCCAGCAGCCTGGGGGGACTCAACTACGAGCAGTACTTC.

V usage is TRBV9 and J usage is TRBJ2-7; D unclear. Germline V lookup: CDR1 SGDLS, CDR2 YYNGEE. V gave up 0 bases and J gave up 0 bases, with 7 bases separating them. This CDR3 spans 14 amino acids. The CDR3 sequence is CASSVELTSYEQYF. The CDR3 region has the DNA TGTGCCAGCAGCGTAGAGCTGACCTCCTACGAGCAGTACTTC. Using reference TRBV9 and TRBJ2-7 for the parts outside the CDR3, the full variable domain is DSGVTQTPKHLITATGQRVTLRCSPRSGDLSVYWYQQSLDQGLQFLIQYYNGEERAKGNILERFSAQQFPDLHSELNLSSLELGDSALYFCASSVELTSYEQYFGPGTRLTVT.

This chain links TRBV9 with TRBJ1-4; perhaps TRBD1 as D (5 bases). Germline CDR1 reads SGDLS; CDR2 reads YYNGEE. This CDR3 is 15 amino acids long. The germline V and J ends were trimmed by 4 bases and 2 bases, with 12 bases remaining between them. The CDR3 DNA sequence: TGTGCCAGCAGCTTAGAAGGGGCCACTAATGAAAAACTGTTTTTT. Its protein product is CASSLEGATNEKLFF.

The V and J genes are TRBV4-3 and TRBJ1-2, with D perhaps matching TRBD1 (5 bases). The CDR3 has 14 amino acids. Germline V gene sequence: CDR1 LGHNA, CDR2 YSLEER. V lost 0 bases and J lost 8, with 13 bases in between. DNA of the CDR3: TGCGCCAGCAGCCAAGATCGAGGGGCTTGGGGCTACACCTTC. Translated, it gives CASSQDRGAWGYTF.

DNA for the CDR3: TGTGCCAGCAGTTGGGGCAGAGGGAACACTGAAGCTTTCTTT. This codes for CASSWGRGNTEAFF. The rearrangement links TRBV27 to TRBJ1-1; TRBD1 is a possible D gene (5 bases). The length of the CDR3 is 14 residues. V lost 4 bases to trimming and J lost 1 base, with 10 bases between them. Germline values: CDR1 MNHEY, CDR2 SMNVEV (reference sequence).

This sequence joins TRBV27 and TRBJ1-2; a weak D match, TRBD1 (5 bases). This CDR3 region has 14 residues. Looked up from germline, CDR1 is MNHEY and CDR2 is SMNVEV (reference sequence). Trimming pared 5 bases from V and 1 base from J, leaving 11 bases between. The CDR3 bases are TGTGCCAGCAGTCCCGGGGGGGGTAACTATGGCTACACCTTC. It codes for CASSPGGGNYGYTF.

CDR3 loop: CASSRTATNEKLFF. The CDR3 coding sequence is TGTGCCAGCAGCAGGACAGCAACTAATGAAAAACTGTTTTTT. V usage is TRBV7-9 and J usage is TRBJ1-4; TRBD1 might be the D (6 bases). Germline V CDR1 and CDR2: SEHNR, FQNEAQ (reference sequence). The CDR3 runs to 14 residues. V was trimmed by 5 bases and J by 0 bases, leaving 7 bases between them.

Only a few counts were recorded for this clone. The rearrangement joins TRBV27 to TRBJ1-2, with D unclear. The ends were cut back, 5 bases at V and 7 bases at J, with 17 bases in the middle. Looked up from germline, CDR1 is MNHEY and CDR2 is SMNVEV (reference sequence). The CDR3 consists of 14 residues. CDR3 in amino acids: CASSPQDGSLGYTF. DNA of the CDR3: TGTGCCAGCAGTCCCCAGGACGGATCCCTTGGCTACACCTTC.

This sequence joins TRBV27 and TRBJ1-1; 8 positions agree with TRBD1. The V segment lost 1 base and the J segment 3 bases; nucleotides outside the gene matches: 1. The germline V gene has CDR1 MNHEY and CDR2 SMNVEV (reference sequence). The CDR3 has 14 residues. This chain's CDR3 is CASSLLGQDTEAFF. DNA for the CDR3: TGTGCCAGCAGTTTATTGGGACAGGACACTGAAGCTTTCTTT.

The rearrangement uses TRBV6-5 and TRBJ1-5, with a possible D match to TRBD1 (5 bases). The V and J ends lost 7 bases and 6 bases respectively, with 13 bases between them. There are 13 residues in the CDR3. CDR1 MNHEY and CDR2 SVGAGI come from the germline V gene. The CDR3 DNA follows: TGTGCCAGCACCCCAGGGAATCGTCAGCCCCAGCATTTT. Its protein is CASTPGNRQPQHF.

The chain couples TRBV6-5 to TRBJ2-2; tentative D call: TRBD1 (6 bases). Germline-derived CDR1 and CDR2 are MNHEY and SVGAGI. V was trimmed by 6 bases and J by 1 base, leaving 9 bases between them. CDR3 size: 14 residues. Here the CDR3 reads CASSSTGNTGELFF. The CDR3, as DNA: TGTGCCAGCAGCTCGACAGGGAACACCGGGGAGCTGTTTTTT.

The rearrangement uses TRBV21-1 and TRBJ1-3; the DNA was not compared with TRBD1, the D call given in the table. TRBV21-1 is annotated as a pseudogene. CDR3 length: 14 residues. Here the CDR3 DNA reads TGTGCCAGCAGCAACCAAGGACAGAAAGGGGCCATATATTTT. It specifies CASSNQGQKGAIYF.